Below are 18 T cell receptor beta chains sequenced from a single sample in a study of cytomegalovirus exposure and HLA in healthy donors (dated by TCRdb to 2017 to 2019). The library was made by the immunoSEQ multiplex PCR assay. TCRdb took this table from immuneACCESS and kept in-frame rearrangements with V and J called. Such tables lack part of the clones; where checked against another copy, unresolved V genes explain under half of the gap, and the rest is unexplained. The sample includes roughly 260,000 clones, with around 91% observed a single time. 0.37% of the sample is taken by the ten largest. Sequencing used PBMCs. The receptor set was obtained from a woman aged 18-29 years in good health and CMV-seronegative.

The CDR3 region is CAWASGRYEQYF. In nucleotides, the CDR3 is TGTGCCTGGGCTAGCGGTAGGTACGAGCAGTACTTC. The V call is TRBV30, the J call TRBJ2-7; 7 bases fit TRBD2. With V trimmed by 5 bases and J by 4 bases, 5 bases remained unmatched. This CDR3 is built from 12 residues. Germline V CDR1 and CDR2: GTSNPN, SVGIG (reference sequence).

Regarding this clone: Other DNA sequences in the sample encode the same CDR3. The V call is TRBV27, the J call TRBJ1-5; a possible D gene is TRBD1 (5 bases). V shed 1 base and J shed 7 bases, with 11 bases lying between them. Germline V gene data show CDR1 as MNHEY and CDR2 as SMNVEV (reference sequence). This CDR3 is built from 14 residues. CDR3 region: CASSLFQGDQPQHF. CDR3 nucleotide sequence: TGTGCCAGCAGTTTATTCCAGGGTGACCAGCCCCAGCATTTT.

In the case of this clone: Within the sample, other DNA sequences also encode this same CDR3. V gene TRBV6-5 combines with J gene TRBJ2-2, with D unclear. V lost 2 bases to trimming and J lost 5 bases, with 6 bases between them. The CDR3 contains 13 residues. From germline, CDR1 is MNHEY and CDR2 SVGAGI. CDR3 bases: TGTGCCAGCAGTTACCCGGGTACCGGGGAGCTGTTTTTT. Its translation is CASSYPGTGELFF.

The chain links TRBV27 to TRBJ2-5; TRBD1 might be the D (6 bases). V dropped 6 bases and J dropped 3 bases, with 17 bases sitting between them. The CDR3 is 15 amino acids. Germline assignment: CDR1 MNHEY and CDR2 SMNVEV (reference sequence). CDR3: CASSSRWTVKETQYF. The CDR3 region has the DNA TGTGCCAGCAGCTCAAGGTGGACAGTTAAAGAGACCCAGTACTTC.

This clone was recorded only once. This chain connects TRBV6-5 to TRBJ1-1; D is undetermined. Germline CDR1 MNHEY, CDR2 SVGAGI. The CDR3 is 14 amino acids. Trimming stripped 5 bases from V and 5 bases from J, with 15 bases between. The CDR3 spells CASSRGQLVTEAFF. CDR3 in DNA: TGTGCCAGCAGTCGGGGTCAGTTGGTTACTGAAGCTTTCTTT.

For the CDR3, the DNA is TGCGCCAGCAGTGGTGGAGGGAGCGGGGGGCTCGATGAGCAGTTCTTC. It is translated as CASSGGGSGGLDEQFF. The chain carries TRBV10-1 and TRBJ2-1, with TRBD2 identical over 9 bases. The CDR3 has 16 amino acids. Germline CDR1 and CDR2: WNHNN and SYGVQD (reference sequence). V was pared by 4 bases and J by 8 bases, with 12 bases of the junction left unmatched.

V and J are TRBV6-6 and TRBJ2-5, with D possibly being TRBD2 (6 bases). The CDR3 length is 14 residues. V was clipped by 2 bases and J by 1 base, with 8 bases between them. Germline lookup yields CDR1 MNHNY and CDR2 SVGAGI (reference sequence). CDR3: CASSYLGLQETQYF. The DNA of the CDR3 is TGTGCCAGCAGTTACCTGGGACTCCAAGAGACCCAGTACTTC.

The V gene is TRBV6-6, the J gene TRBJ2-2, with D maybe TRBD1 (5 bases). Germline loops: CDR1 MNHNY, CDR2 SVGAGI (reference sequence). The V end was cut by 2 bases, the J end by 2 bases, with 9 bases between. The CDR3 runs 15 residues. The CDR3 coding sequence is TGTGCCAGCAGTTACCCCCAGGGAAACACCGGGGAGCTGTTTTTT. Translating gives CASSYPQGNTGELFF.

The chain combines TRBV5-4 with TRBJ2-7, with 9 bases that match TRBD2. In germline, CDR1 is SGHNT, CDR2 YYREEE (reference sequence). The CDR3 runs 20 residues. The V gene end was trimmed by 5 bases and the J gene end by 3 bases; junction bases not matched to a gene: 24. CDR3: CASRWDSGTSGSFPIYEQYV. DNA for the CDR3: TGTGCCAGCAGGTGGGACTCGGGCACTAGCGGGTCTTTCCCCATCTACGAGCAGTACGTC.

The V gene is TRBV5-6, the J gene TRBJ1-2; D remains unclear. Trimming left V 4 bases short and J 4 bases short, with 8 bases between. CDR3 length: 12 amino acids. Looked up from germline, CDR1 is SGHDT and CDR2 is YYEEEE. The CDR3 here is CASSPRGYGYTF. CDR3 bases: TGTGCCAGCAGCCCTCGGGGCTATGGCTACACCTTC.

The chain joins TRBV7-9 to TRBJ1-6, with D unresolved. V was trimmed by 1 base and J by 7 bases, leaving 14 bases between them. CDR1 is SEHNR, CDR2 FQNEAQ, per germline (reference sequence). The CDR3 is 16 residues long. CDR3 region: CASSLVGAVVNSPLHF. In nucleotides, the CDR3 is TGTGCCAGCAGCTTAGTGGGAGCTGTCGTCAATTCACCCCTCCACTTT.

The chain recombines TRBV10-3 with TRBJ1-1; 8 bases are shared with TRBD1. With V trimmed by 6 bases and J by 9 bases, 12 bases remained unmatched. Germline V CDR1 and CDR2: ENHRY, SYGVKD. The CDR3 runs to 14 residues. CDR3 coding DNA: TGTGCCATCAGGAGGGGCGAGGACAGGGCTCAAGCTTTCTTT. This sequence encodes CAIRRGEDRAQAFF.

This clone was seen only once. This chain's CDR3 is CASSRGPEAFF. CDR3 nucleotides: TGTGCCAGCAGCAGGGGTCCTGAAGCTTTCTTT. The chain carries TRBV5-4 and TRBJ1-1; perhaps TRBD1 as D (5 bases). This CDR3 region has 11 residues. V dropped 4 bases and J dropped 6 bases, with 7 bases sitting between them. Germline V gene sequence: CDR1 SGHNT, CDR2 YYREEE (reference sequence).

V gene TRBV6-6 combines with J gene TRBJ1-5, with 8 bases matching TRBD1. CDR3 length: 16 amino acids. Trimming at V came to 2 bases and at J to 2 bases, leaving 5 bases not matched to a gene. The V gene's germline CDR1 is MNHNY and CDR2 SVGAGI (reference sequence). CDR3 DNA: TGTGCCAGCAGTTACCTAGGACAGGGAGGCAATCAGCCCCAGCATTTT. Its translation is CASSYLGQGGNQPQHF.

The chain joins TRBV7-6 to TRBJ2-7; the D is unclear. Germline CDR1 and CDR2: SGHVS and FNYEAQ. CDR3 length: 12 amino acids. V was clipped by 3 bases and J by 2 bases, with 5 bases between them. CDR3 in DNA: TGTGCCAGCAGCTTGAACACCTACGAGCAGTACTTC. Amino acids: CASSLNTYEQYF. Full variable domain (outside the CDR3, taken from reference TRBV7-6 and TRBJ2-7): GAGVSQSPRYKVTKRGQDVALRCDPISGHVSLYWYRQALGQGPEFLTYFNYEAQQDKSGLPNDRFSAERPEGSISTLTIQRTEQRDSAMYRCASSLNTYEQYFGPGTRLTVT.

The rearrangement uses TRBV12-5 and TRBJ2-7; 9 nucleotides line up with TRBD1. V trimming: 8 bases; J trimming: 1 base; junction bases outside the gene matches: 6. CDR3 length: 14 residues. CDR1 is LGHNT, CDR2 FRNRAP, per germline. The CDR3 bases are TGTGCTAGTAACGGGACAGGGTATTCCTACGAGCAGTACGTC. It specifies CASNGTGYSYEQYV.

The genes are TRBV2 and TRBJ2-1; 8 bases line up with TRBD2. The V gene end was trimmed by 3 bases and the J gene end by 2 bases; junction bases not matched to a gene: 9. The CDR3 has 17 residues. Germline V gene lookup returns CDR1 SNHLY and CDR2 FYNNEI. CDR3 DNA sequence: TGTGCCAGCAGTGACGACGCGGGACTAGGGGCCTACAATGAGCAGTTCTTC. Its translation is CASSDDAGLGAYNEQFF.

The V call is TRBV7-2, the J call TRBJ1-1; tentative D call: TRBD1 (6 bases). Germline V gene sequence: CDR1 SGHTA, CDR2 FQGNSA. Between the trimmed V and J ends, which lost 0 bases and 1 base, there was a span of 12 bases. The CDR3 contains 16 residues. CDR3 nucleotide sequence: TGTGCCAGCAGCTTAGCGGGGGCTCGGGGGAACACTGAAGCTTTCTTT. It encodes CASSLAGARGNTEAFF.